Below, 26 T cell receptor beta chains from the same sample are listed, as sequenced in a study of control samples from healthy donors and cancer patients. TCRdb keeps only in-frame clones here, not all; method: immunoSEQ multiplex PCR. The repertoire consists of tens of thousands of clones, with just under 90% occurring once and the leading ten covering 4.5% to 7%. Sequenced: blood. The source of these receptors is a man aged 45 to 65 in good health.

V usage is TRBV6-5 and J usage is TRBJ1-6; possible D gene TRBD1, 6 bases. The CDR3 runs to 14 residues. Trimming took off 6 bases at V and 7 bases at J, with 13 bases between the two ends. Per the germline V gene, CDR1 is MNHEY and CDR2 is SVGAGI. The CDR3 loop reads CASRPEGENSPLHF. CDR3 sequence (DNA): TGTGCCAGCAGGCCCGAGGGGGAGAATTCACCCCTCCACTTT.

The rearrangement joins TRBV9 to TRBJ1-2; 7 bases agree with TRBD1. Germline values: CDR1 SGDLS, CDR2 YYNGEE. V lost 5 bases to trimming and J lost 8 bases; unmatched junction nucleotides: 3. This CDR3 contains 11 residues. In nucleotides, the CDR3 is TGTGCCAGCAGATACAGGGGCGGCTACACCTTC. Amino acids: CASRYRGGYTF.

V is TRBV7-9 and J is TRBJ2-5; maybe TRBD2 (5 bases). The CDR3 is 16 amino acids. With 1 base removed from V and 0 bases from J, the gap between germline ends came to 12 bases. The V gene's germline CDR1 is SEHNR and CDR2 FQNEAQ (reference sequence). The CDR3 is CASSLERPDYQETQYF. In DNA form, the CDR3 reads TGTGCCAGCAGCTTAGAGAGGCCGGACTACCAAGAGACCCAGTACTTC.

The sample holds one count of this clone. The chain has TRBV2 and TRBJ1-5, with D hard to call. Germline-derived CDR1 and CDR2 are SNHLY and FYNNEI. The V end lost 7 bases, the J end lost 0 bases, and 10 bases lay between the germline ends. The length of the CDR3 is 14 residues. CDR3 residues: CASKKDYSNQPQHF. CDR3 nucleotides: TGTGCCAGCAAGAAAGATTATAGCAATCAGCCCCAGCATTTT.

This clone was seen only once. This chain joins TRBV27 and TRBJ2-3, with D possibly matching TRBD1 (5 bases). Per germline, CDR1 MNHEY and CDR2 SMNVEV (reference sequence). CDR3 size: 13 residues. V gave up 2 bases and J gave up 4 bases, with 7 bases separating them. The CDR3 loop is CASSLQGADTQYF. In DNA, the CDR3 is TGTGCCAGCAGTTTACAGGGTGCAGATACGCAGTATTTT.

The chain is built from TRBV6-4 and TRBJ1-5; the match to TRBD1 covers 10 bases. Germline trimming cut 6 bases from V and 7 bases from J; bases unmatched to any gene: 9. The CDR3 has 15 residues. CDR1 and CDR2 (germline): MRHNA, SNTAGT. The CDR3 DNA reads TGTGCCAGCAGAATGACAGGGGGCGGTGACCAGCCCCAGCATTTT. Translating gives CASRMTGGGDQPQHF.

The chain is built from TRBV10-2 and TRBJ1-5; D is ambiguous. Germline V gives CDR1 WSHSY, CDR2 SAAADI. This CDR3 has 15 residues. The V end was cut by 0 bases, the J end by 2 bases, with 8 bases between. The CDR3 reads CASSESSGGNQPQHF. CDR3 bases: TGCGCCAGCAGTGAGTCCTCTGGGGGCAATCAGCCCCAGCATTTT.

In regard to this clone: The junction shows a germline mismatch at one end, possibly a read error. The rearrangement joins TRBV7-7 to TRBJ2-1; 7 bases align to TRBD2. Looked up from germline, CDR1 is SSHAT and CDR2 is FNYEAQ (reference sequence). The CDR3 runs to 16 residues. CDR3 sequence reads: CASSLRLGGGFNEQFF. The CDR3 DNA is TGTGCTAGCAGCTTGCGCTTGGGCGGGGGATTCAATGAGCAGTTCTTC.

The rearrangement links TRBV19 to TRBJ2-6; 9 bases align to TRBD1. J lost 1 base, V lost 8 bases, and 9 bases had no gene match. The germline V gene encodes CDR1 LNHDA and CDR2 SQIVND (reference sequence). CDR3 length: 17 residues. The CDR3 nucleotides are TGTGCCAGTTTTCCCGGGACAGGGAGATCTGGGGCCAACGTCCTGACTTTC. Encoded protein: CASFPGTGRSGANVLTF.

The CDR3 sequence is CASSLVAGTGGPLEAFF. The DNA for the CDR3 is TGTGCCAGCAGTTTAGTAGCCGGGACAGGGGGGCCCCTCGAAGCTTTCTTT. The V and J genes are TRBV27 and TRBJ1-1; 11 nucleotides align to TRBD1. Germline values: CDR1 MNHEY, CDR2 SMNVEV (reference sequence). The CDR3 has 17 amino acids. The J segment lost 8 bases and the V segment lost 2 bases, leaving 13 bases of the junction unmatched.

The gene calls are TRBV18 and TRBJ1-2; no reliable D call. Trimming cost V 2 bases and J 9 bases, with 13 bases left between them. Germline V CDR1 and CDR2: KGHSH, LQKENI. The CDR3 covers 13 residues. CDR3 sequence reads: CASSPEGPGRYTF. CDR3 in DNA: TGTGCCAGCTCACCAGAGGGTCCAGGCCGCTACACCTTC.

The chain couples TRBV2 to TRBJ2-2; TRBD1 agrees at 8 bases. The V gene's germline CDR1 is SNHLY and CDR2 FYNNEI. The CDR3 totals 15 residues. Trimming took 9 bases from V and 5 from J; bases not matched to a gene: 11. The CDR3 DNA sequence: TGTGCCAGTAGGACAGGGAGTATTTCAACCGGGGAGCTGTTTTTT. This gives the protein CASRTGSISTGELFF.

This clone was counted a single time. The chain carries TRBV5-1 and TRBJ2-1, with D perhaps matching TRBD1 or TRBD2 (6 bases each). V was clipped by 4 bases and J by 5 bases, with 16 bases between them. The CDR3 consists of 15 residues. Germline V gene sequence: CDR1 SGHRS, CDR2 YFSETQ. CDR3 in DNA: TGCGCCAGCAGCCTATCCGGGGGCCGGGACAATGAGCAGTTCTTC. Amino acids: CASSLSGGRDNEQFF.

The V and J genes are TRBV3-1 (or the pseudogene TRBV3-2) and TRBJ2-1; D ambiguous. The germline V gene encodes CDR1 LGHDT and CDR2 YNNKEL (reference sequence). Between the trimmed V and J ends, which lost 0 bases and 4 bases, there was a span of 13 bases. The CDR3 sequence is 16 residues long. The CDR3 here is CASSQDRRWAYNEQFF. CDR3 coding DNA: TGTGCCAGCAGCCAAGACAGAAGGTGGGCGTACAATGAGCAGTTCTTC.

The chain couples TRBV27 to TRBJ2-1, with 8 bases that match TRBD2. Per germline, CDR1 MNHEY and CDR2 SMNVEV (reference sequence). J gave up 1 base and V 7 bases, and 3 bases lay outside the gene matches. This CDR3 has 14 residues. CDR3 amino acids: CASKAGVSYNEQFF. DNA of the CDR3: TGTGCCAGCAAAGCGGGGGTGTCCTACAATGAGCAGTTCTTC.

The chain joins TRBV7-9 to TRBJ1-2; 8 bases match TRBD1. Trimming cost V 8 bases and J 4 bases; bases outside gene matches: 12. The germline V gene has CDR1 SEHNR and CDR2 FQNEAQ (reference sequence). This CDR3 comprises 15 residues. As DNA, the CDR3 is TGTGCCAGCGGTGAAGCAGGGGGCGCGAGCTATGGCTACACCTTC. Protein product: CASGEAGGASYGYTF.

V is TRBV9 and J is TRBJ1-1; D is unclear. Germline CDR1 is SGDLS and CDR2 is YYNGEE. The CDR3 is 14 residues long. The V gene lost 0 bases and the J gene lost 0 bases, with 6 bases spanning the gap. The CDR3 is CASSVEKMNTEAFF. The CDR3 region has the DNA TGTGCCAGCAGCGTAGAGAAGATGAACACTGAAGCTTTCTTT.

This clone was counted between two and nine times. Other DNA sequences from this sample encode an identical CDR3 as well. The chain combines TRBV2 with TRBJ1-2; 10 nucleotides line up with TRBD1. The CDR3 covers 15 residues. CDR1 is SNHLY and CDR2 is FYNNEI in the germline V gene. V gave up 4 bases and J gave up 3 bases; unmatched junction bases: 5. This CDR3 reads CASSGGQGIYYGYTF. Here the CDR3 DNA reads TGTGCCAGCAGTGGGGGACAGGGGATTTACTATGGCTACACCTTC. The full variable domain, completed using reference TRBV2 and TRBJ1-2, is EPEVTQTPSHQVTQMGQEVILRCVPISNHLYFYWYRQILGQKVEFLVSFYNNEISEKSEIFDDQFSVERPDGSNFTLKIRSTKLEDSAMYFCASSGGQGIYYGYTFGSGTRLTVV.

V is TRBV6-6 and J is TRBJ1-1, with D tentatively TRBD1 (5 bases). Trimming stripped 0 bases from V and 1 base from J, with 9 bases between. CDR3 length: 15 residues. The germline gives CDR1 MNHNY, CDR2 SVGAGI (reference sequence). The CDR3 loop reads CASSYSTQANTEAFF. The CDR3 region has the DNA TGTGCCAGCAGTTACTCGACACAGGCGAACACTGAAGCTTTCTTT.

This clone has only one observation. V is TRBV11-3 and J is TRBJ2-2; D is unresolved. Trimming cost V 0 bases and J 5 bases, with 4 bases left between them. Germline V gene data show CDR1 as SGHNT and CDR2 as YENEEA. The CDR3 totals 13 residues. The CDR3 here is CASSLEKTGELFF. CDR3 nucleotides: TGTGCCAGCAGCTTAGAGAAGACCGGGGAGCTGTTTTTT. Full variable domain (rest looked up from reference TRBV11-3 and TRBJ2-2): EAGVVQSPRYKIIEKKQPVAFWCNPISGHNTLYWYLQNLGQGPELLIRYENEEAVDDSQLPKDRFSAERLKGVDSTLKIQPAELGDSAVYLCASSLEKTGELFFGEGSRLTVL.

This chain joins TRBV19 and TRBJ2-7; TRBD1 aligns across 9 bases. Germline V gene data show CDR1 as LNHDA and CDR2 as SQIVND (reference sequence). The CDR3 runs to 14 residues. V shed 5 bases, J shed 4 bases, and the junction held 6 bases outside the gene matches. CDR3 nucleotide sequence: TGTGCCAGTAGTGACGGGACAGGGTATTACGAGCAGTACTTC. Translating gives CASSDGTGYYEQYF. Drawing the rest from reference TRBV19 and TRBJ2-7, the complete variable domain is DGGITQSPKYLFRKEGQNVTLSCEQNLNHDAMYWYRQDPGQGLRLIYYSQIVNDFQKGDIAEGYSVSREKKESFPLTVTSAQKNPTAFYLCASSDGTGYYEQYFGPGTRLTVT.

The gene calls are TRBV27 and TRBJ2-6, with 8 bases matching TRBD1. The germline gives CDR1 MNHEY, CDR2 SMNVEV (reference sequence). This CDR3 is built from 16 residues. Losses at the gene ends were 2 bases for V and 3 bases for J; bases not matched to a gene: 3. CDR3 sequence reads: CASSLQGAGGANVLTF. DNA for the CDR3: TGTGCCAGCAGTTTACAGGGGGCTGGTGGGGCCAACGTCCTGACTTTC.

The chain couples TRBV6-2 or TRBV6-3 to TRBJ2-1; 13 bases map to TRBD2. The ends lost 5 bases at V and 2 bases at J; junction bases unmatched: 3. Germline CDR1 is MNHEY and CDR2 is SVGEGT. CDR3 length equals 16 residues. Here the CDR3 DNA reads TGTGCCAGCAGTCGGACTAGCGGGGGACCCTACAATGAGCAGTTCTTC. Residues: CASSRTSGGPYNEQFF.

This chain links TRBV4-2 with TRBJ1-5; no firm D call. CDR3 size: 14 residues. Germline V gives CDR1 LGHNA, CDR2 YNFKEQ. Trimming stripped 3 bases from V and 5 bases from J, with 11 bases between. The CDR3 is CASSHPDQYQPQHF. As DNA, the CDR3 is TGTGCCAGCAGCCACCCGGACCAATATCAGCCCCAGCATTTT.

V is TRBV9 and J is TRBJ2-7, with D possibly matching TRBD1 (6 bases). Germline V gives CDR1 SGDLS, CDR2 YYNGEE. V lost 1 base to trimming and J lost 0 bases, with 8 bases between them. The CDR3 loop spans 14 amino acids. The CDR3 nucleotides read TGTGCCAGCAGCGTACAGGGGTCCTCCTACGAGCAGTACTTC. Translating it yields CASSVQGSSYEQYF.

The CDR3 loop reads CASIPGTGGVLSDQPQHF. CDR3 nucleotides: TGTGCCAGCATCCCCGGGACAGGGGGGGTCCTGTCCGATCAGCCCCAGCATTTT. The J gene is TRBJ1-5, the V gene TRBV7-8; 11 bases map to TRBD1. This CDR3 is 18 amino acids long. With V trimmed by 7 bases and J by 5 bases, 16 bases remained unmatched. The germline V gene has CDR1 SGHVS and CDR2 FQNEAQ.